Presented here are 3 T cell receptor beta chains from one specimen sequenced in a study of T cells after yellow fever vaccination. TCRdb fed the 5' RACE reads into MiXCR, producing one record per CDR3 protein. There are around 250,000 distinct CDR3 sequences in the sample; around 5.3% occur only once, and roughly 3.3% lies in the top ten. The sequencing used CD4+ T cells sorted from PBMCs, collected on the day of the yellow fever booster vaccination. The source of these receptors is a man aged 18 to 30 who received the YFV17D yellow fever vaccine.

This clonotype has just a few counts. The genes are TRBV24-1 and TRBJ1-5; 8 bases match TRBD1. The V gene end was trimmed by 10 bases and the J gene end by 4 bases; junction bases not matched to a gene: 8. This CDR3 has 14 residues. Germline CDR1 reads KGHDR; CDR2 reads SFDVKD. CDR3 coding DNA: TGTGCCACGGAGGAGACAGGGGTTAATCAGCCCCAGCATTTT. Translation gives CATEETGVNQPQHF.

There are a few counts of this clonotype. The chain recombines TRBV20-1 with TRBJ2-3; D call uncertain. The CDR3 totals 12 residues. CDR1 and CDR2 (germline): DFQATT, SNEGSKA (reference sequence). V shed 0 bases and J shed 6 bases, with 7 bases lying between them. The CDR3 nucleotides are TGCAGTGCTAGAGATCAGAGGGATACGCAGTATTTT. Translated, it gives CSARDQRDTQYF.

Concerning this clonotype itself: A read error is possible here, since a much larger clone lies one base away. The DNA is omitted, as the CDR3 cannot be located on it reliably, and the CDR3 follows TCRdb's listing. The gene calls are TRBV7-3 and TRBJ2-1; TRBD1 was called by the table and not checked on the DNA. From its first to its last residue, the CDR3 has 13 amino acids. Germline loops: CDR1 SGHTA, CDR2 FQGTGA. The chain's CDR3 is CASSWGQGNEQVF.